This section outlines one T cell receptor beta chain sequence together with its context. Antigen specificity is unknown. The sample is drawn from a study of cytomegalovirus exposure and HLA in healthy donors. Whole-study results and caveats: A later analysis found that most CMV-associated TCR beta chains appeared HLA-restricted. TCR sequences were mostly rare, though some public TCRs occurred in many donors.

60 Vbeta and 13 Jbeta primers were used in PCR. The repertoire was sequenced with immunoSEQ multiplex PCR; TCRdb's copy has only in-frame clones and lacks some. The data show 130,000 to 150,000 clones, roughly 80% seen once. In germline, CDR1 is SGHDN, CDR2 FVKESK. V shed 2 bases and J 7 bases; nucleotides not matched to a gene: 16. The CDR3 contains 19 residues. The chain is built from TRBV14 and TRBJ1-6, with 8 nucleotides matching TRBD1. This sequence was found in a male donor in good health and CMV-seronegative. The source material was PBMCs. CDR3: CASSQRTPGAGGRNSPLHF. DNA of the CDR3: TGTGCCAGCAGCCAACGAACACCCGGGGCAGGGGGCAGGAATTCACCCCTCCACTTT.